The 17 T cell receptor beta chains listed next were all sequenced from one sample in a study of blood T cell repertoires in COVID-19. Assay: immunoSEQ multiplex PCR; the TCRdb copy retains only in-frame clones and omits some. The data hold 280,000 or so clones, with roughly 85% observed a single time. Material for sequencing was PBMCs or T cells enriched from blood (not recorded which). Source of these receptors: a man aged 25 to 40 who had recovered from COVID-19.

This clone was detected only a few times. The chain uses TRBV9 and TRBJ2-3; TRBD2 matches at 10 bases. CDR1 is SGDLS, CDR2 YYNGEE, per germline. Losses at the gene ends were 0 bases for V and 6 bases for J; bases not matched to a gene: 10. CDR3 length: 17 residues. For the CDR3, the DNA is TGTGCCAGCAGCGTAGGGCTTAGCGGGGGGTCTTCGGATACGCAGTATTTT. Its protein product is CASSVGLSGGSSDTQYF.

The chain joins TRBV6-5 to TRBJ1-1, with D possibly matching TRBD1 (5 bases). The germline CDR1 and CDR2 sequences are MNHEY and SVGAGI. The CDR3 is 14 residues long. V shed 5 bases and J shed 7 bases, with 17 bases lying between them. The CDR3 is CASSLRQGLVEAFF. In DNA form, the CDR3 reads TGTGCCAGCAGTCTACGGCAGGGACTGGTTGAAGCTTTCTTT.

The V gene is TRBV6-5, the J gene TRBJ2-6; 8 nucleotides line up with TRBD1. Germline loops: CDR1 MNHEY, CDR2 SVGAGI. After removal of 8 bases from V and 5 bases from J, the junction contained 8 bases not matched to a gene. This CDR3 is built from 15 residues. This chain's CDR3 is CASEYDRGWANVLTF. CDR3 DNA: TGTGCCAGCGAATACGACAGGGGATGGGCCAACGTCCTGACTTTC.

This chain links TRBV19 with TRBJ1-2, with D uncertain. CDR1 is LNHDA, CDR2 SQIVND, per germline (reference sequence). The CDR3 sequence is 15 residues long. With 7 bases removed from V and 7 bases from J, the gap between germline ends came to 22 bases. This CDR3 reads CASIRTSTTRGGYTF. DNA for the CDR3: TGTGCCAGTATCCGCACGTCGACTACTAGAGGTGGCTACACCTTC.

This clone came up a few times. V usage is TRBV6-6 and J usage is TRBJ1-2; D uncertain. The CDR3 totals 13 residues. The germline V and J ends were trimmed by 5 bases and 4 bases, with 11 bases remaining between them. Germline CDR1 and CDR2: MNHNY and SVGAGI (reference sequence). The CDR3 region is CASSVALRYGYTF. Written as DNA, the CDR3 is TGTGCCAGCAGTGTCGCCCTGCGCTATGGCTACACCTTC.

The chain is built from TRBV30 and TRBJ1-1, with D possibly being TRBD1 (6 bases). V lost 0 bases and J lost 7, with 9 bases in between. The CDR3 is 12 amino acids. CDR1 GTSNPN and CDR2 SVGIG come from the germline V gene (reference sequence). The CDR3 sequence: CAWSVQQGEAFF. The CDR3 DNA reads as TGTGCCTGGAGTGTCCAACAGGGTGAAGCTTTCTTT. Complete variable domain (other parts from reference TRBV30 and TRBJ1-1): SQTIHQWPATLVQPVGSPLSLECTVEGTSNPNLYWYRQAAGRGLQLLFYSVGIGQISSEVPQNLSASRPQDRQFILSSKKLLLSDSGFYLCAWSVQQGEAFFGQGTRLTVV.

Turning to this clone: The sample carries other DNA sequences with the same CDR3. This chain links TRBV11-1 with TRBJ1-1; D is perhaps TRBD1 (5 bases). The V end lost 2 bases, the J end lost 5 bases, and 9 bases lay between the germline ends. CDR3 size: 13 residues. CDR1 is SGHAT and CDR2 is FQDESV in the germline V gene (reference sequence). This CDR3 is CASSLPPGTEAFF. In nucleotides, the CDR3 is TGTGCCAGCAGCTTACCGCCAGGGACTGAAGCTTTCTTT.

The CDR3 nucleotides are TGTGCCAGCTTCGGGGGGCAAGGCGGCGGGCTCGCAGATACGCAGTATTTT. Translating gives CASFGGQGGGLADTQYF. The J gene is TRBJ2-3, the V gene TRBV18, with a tentative D call TRBD2 (7 bases). This CDR3 is built from 17 residues. The germline CDR1 and CDR2 sequences are KGHSH and LQKENI. Trimming pared 7 bases from V and 4 bases from J, leaving 24 bases between.

A word on this clone: The identical CDR3 is also encoded by other nucleotide sequences in the sample. The rearrangement joins TRBV6-4 to TRBJ2-3, with 9 positions matching TRBD1. V gave up 3 bases and J gave up 3 bases; unmatched junction bases: 1. Germline values: CDR1 MRHNA, CDR2 SNTAGT. This CDR3 is built from 14 residues. DNA of the CDR3: TGTGCCAGCAGTGAGACAGGGGGGACAGATACGCAGTATTTT. Amino acids: CASSETGGTDTQYF.

The gene calls are TRBV18 and TRBJ2-1; D is unclear. This CDR3 has 16 residues. The germline V gene has CDR1 KGHSH and CDR2 LQKENI. Trimming took off 6 bases at V and 0 bases at J, with 15 bases between the two ends. CDR3 DNA: TGTGCCAGCTCGCCCCTATCTACGAGCTCCTACAATGAGCAGTTCTTC. Amino acid sequence: CASSPLSTSSYNEQFF.

The gene calls are TRBV7-9 and TRBJ1-1; no clear D. The germline gives CDR1 SEHNR, CDR2 FQNEAQ (reference sequence). Trimming removed 2 bases at V and 1 base at J, with 8 bases between. The CDR3 is 14 residues long. The DNA of the CDR3 is TGTGCCAGCAGCTTATCAGCAGGGAACACTGAAGCTTTCTTT. It translates to CASSLSAGNTEAFF.

In nucleotides, the CDR3 is TGTGCCAGCAGCTTAACGGACAAAAAAATGACTAACTATGGCTACACCTTC. Protein product: CASSLTDKKMTNYGYTF. The gene calls are TRBV7-3 and TRBJ1-2, with D perhaps TRBD1 (5 bases). The CDR3 runs to 17 residues. The V and J ends lost 0 bases and 0 bases respectively, with 14 bases between them. CDR1 is SGHTA and CDR2 is FQGTGA in the germline V gene.

The chain employs TRBV18 and TRBJ1-1; D is possibly TRBD1 (5 bases). This CDR3 is 15 amino acids long. V was clipped by 2 bases and J by 4 bases, with 14 bases between them. CDR1 is KGHSH, CDR2 LQKENI, per germline. CDR3 coding DNA: TGTGCCAGCTCACCAACGGGGGTGGGGGGCACTGAAGCTTTCTTT. Translation gives CASSPTGVGGTEAFF.

J is TRBJ1-4 and V is TRBV10-3, with D maybe TRBD1 (6 bases). The germline V gene encodes CDR1 ENHRY and CDR2 SYGVKD. V was pared by 2 bases and J by 6 bases, with 10 bases between. This CDR3 region has 14 residues. In nucleotides, the CDR3 is TGTGCCATCAGTGAGAAGGGGGGGTATGAAAAACTGTTTTTT. Translation gives CAISEKGGYEKLFF.

This chain joins TRBV30 and TRBJ2-3; D is possibly TRBD1 (5 bases). Trimming removed 2 bases at V and 6 bases at J, with 9 bases between. In germline, CDR1 is GTSNPN, CDR2 SVGIG (reference sequence). The CDR3 totals 12 residues. CDR3 DNA sequence: TGTGCCTGGAGTTCAGGGTCGGATACGCAGTATTTT. Protein sequence: CAWSSGSDTQYF.

The V call is TRBV30, the J call TRBJ1-6; TRBD1 aligns across 7 bases. Losses at the gene ends were 0 bases for V and 7 bases for J; bases not matched to a gene: 3. Looked up from germline, CDR1 is GTSNPN and CDR2 is SVGIG (reference sequence). This CDR3 region has 14 residues. The CDR3 sequence: CAWSVRDRNSPLHF. The CDR3 DNA sequence: TGTGCCTGGAGTGTACGGGACAGAAATTCACCCCTCCACTTT.

V is TRBV11-2 and J is TRBJ1-1; 7 bases agree with TRBD1. The CDR3 contains 14 residues. Germline CDR1 reads SGHAT; CDR2 reads FQNNGV. V shed 2 bases, J shed 0 bases, and the junction held 0 bases outside the gene matches. In DNA, the CDR3 is TGTGCCAGCAGCTTACAGGGGGTGAACACTGAAGCTTTCTTT. Translating it yields CASSLQGVNTEAFF.